Listed here are 2 T cell receptor beta chains from one sample, sequenced in a study of OX40 agonist ivuxolimab in advanced cancers. Assay used: immunoSEQ multiplex PCR; TCRdb lists only in-frame clones, some missing. This sample carries 57,000 or so clones, 85% of them seen once, and the ten largest clones take over 2.5%. The source was CD4+ or CD8+ T cells sorted from blood, collected in a trial of the OX40 agonist ivuxolimab. These receptors were taken from an adult with an advanced solid tumor such as melanoma, head and neck, liver or kidney cancer.

The J gene is TRBJ1-4, the V gene TRBV7-3; D is undetermined. Germline lookup yields CDR1 SGHTA and CDR2 FQGTGA. The CDR3 length is 17 residues. Trimming left V 4 bases short and J 0 bases short, with 15 bases between. CDR3 coding DNA: TGTGCCAGCAGCTCCCTCGGACCTTCTGCAACTAATGAAAAACTGTTTTTT. Amino acids: CASSSLGPSATNEKLFF.

The J gene is TRBJ2-1, the V gene TRBV6-4; D not resolved. In germline, CDR1 is MRHNA, CDR2 SNTAGT. This CDR3 contains 15 residues. V was clipped by 2 bases and J by 4 bases, with 12 bases between them. The CDR3 sequence: CASSDGPWPYNEQFF. DNA of the CDR3: TGTGCCAGCAGTGACGGCCCCTGGCCATACAATGAGCAGTTCTTC.